The source of this TCR beta chain is a study of blood T cell repertoires in COVID-19 (dated by TCRdb to about 2020). Study-level background: Samples covering the acute and convalescent phases of COVID-19 were provided by collaborators in the United States, Italy and Spain. The material from the prospective study consisted of cDNA or gDNA derived from T cells, B-cell-depleted T cells, or PBMCs. Deeply sampled blood TCRbeta repertoires from subjects exposed to, actively infected with, or recovered from COVID-19 were included in the dataset. The repertoires were released in a freely available public database meant as a resource for research on the immune response to SARS-CoV-2. The samples were drawn from the first 160 participants of the ongoing ImmuneRACE study and from roughly 1,300 subjects provided by 6 global collaborators. The sample metadata nearly always contained a de-identified subject ID, COVID-19 status, age in years and sex. HLA class I and class II types, where available, came from metadata supplied by the sample provider rather than from assay-based typing.

One collaborating source in Seattle enrolled patients during active infection and followed them longitudinally through the course of disease. Each collaborating institution followed its own protocols to collect whole blood in K2EDTA tubes. Collaborator samples were shipped for TCRbeta analysis as frozen whole blood, isolated PBMCs, or DNA extracted from either sample type. The research as a whole found: The quantity of clinical and demographic metadata differed by source and by participant and was supplied without curation.

The germline V gene provides CDR1 SGHDT and CDR2 YYEEEE. The CDR3 spans 13 residues, from the cysteine through the phenylalanine. The CDR3 DNA has 39 bases and is translated from base 1. V was cut back by 4 bases and J by 8 bases, leaving a gap of 15 bases between them. TCRbeta CDR3 regions were amplified from genomic DNA by means of the immunoSEQ Assay, a bias-controlled multiplex PCR. The published analysis was carried out like this. Within the assay, amplification of reference gene primers was used to estimate how many nucleated cells each sample contained. To quantify the absolute abundance of each unique TCRbeta CDR3 rearrangement, sequence reads were collapsed and filtered. For each sample, productive Simpson clonality was calculated as the square root of Simpson's diversity index across productive rearrangements. Drawn from immuneACCESS, this table holds only the in-frame rearrangements with V and J called that TCRdb kept. Clones are partly lost; checked studies trace under half to an unresolved V gene and leave the rest unexplained. V and J calls and clone size follow that table, whereas D and trimming were derived from the DNA. The sample includes 350,000 to 500,000 clones, with around 90% observed a single time. Clones ranked in the top ten supply 0.8% to 0.85% of the sample.

This clone was counted once. Its antigen remains undetermined. Base quality data are lacking; no much larger clone is found one base away. The sample taken for sequencing was peripheral blood. The receptor comes from a man aged 18 to 30 with COVID-19, enrolled during active disease. Recombination connected TRBV5-6 to TRBJ1-1, with the D gene call left open. CDR3 sequence: CASSEDLEVEAFF. In nucleotides, the sequence is TGTGCCAGCAGCGAGGATTTGGAGGTGGAAGCTTTCTTT.